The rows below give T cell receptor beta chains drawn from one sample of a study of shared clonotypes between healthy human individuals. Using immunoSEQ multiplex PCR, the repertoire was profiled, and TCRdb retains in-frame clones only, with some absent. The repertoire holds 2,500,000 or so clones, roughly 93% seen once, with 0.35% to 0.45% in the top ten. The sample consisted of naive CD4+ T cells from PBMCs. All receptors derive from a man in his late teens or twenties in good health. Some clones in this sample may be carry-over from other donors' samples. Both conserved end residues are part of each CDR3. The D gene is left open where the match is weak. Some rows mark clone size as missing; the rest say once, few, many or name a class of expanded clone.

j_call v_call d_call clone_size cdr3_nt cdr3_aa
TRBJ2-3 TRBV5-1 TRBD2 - TGCGCCAGCAGCTTGGTCGGGGGAGGGCTCACAGATACGCAGTATTTT CASSLVGGGLTDTQYF
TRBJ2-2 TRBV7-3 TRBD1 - TGTGCCAGCAGCTGGGACAGCAACACCGGGGAGCTGTTTTTT CASSWDSNTGELFF
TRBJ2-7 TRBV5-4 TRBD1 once TGTGCCAGCAGCCCTAGGACAGGGGGCGGCGAGCAGTACTTC CASSPRTGGGEQYF
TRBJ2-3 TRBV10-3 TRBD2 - TGTGCCATCAGTGAGGCTAGCGGGGGGAAAGATACGCAGTATTTT CAISEASGGKDTQYF
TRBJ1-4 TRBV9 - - TGTGCCAGCAGCCTCGGTGGAACTAATGAAAAACTGTTTTTT CASSLGGTNEKLFF
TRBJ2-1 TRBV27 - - TGTGCCAGCAGTCATTACGCTCTAAACAATGAGCAGTTCTTC CASSHYALNNEQFF
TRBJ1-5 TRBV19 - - TGTGCCAGTAACCATGACAGTGGCAATCAGCCCCAGCATTTT CASNHDSGNQPQHF
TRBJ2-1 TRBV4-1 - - TGCGCCAGCAGCCAGACCAATGAGCAGTTCTTC CASSQTNEQFF
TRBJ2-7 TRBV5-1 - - TGCGCCAGCAGCTTGGCCCGCTCGAGTTACGAGCAGTACTTC CASSLARSSYEQYF
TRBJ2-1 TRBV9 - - TGTGCCAGCAGCGTAGGTCTAGAGCAGTTCTTC CASSVGLEQFF
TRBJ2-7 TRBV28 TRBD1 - TGTGCCAGCAGCCTCCTTCCGGGACAGGGTTCTCACGAGCAGTACTTC CASSLLPGQGSHEQYF
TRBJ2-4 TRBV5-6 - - TGTGCCAGCAGCTTGGCCTCACACATTCAGTACTTC CASSLASHIQYF
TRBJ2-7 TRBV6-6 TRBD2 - TGTGCCAGCAGTCTAGCGGGAGGGCTTCACACCTACGAGCAGTACTTC CASSLAGGLHTYEQYF
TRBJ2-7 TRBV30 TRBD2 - TGTGCCTGGAGTGTTCTGAGCGGGACCGAGCAGTACTTC CAWSVLSGTEQYF
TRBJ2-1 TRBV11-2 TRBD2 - TGTGCCAGCAGCCAGCACAGGGATACGAGGCGCGGGAGGTACAATGAGCAGTTCTTC CASSQHRDTRRGRYNEQFF
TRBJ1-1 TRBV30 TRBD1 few TGTGCCTGGAGTGCCGACGACAGGGACCCTGAAGCTTTCTTT CAWSADDRDPEAFF
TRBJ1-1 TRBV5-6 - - TGTGCCAGCAGCTTGGTTGGGTCGGCCTCAGGAGCTTTCTTT CASSLVGSASGAFF
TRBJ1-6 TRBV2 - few TGTGCCAGCAGGGCCGGGACAACTAATTCACCCCTCCACTTT CASRAGTTNSPLHF
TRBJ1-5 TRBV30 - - TGTGCCTGGAGTGTAAGGCTCAATCAGCCCCAGCATTTT CAWSVRLNQPQHF
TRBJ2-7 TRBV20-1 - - TGCAGTGCTATGAGGGACGAGCAGTACTTC CSAMRDEQYF
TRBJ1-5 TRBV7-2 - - TGTGCCAGCAGCCAAAGACCCGAGTTTCAATCGCGACAGCCCCAGCATTTT CASSQRPEFQSRQPQHF
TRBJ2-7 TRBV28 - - TGTGCCAGCAGACAGACTCCTCCCTACGAGCAGTACTTC CASRQTPPYEQYF
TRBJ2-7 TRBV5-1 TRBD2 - TGCGCCAGCAGCTCCCTAGCGGGAGGGTACGAGCAGTACTTC CASSSLAGGYEQYF
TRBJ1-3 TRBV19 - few TGTGCCAGTACCGCGGAGTCCTCTGGAAACACCATATATTTT CASTAESSGNTIYF
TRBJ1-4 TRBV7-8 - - TGTGCCAGCAGCTTATTCGACCGGGTTTTAGATGAAAAGCTGTTTTTT CASSLFDRVLDEKLFF
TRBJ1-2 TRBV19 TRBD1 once TGTGCCAGTACTCAGGGGGTCGGCTACACCTTC CASTQGVGYTF
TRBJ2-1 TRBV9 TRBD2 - TGTGCCAGCAGCACTAGCGCCACCTACAATGAGCAGTTCTTC CASSTSATYNEQFF
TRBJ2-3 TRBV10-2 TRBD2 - TGCGCCAGCAGAGGACTAGCGGGAGTTTCCGCAGATACGCAGTATTTT CASRGLAGVSADTQYF
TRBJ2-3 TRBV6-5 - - TGTGCCAGCAGTTACTCGGTCGCTAGCACAGATACGCAGTATTTT CASSYSVASTDTQYF
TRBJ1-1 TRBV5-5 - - TGTGCCAGCAGGAGGGGGGAGGACACTGAAGCTTTCTTT CASRRGEDTEAFF
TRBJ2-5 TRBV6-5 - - TGTGCCAGCAGATCGCGGCGGGCGGGCACCGGGACCCAGTACTTC CASRSRRAGTGTQYF
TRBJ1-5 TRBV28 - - TGTGCCAGCAGTTTCCCCGGGGCTAGCAATCAGCCCCAGCATTTT CASSFPGASNQPQHF
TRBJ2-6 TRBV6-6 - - TGTGCCAGCACTGACTCTGGGGCCAACGTCCTGACTTTC CASTDSGANVLTF
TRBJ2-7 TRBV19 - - TGTGCCAGCAAACGACAGCAGAGCTCCTACGAGCAGTACTTC CASKRQQSSYEQYF
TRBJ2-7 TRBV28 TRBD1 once TGTGCCAGCAGCCACCCCCGGGACAGGTCCTACGAGCAGTACTTC CASSHPRDRSYEQYF
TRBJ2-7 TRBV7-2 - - TGTGCCAGCAGCTTAGTTGGAGACACGTCCTACGAGCAGTACTTC CASSLVGDTSYEQYF
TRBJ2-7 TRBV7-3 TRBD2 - TGTGCCAGCAGCCCACCGGGGGGAGGGAGCGAGCAGTACTTC CASSPPGGGSEQYF
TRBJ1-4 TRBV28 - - TGTGCCAGCAGTAGTACAGGAGCAACTAATGAAAAACTGTTTTTT CASSSTGATNEKLFF
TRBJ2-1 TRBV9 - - TGTGCCAGCAGCGTAGGGATGGCGCAGGGACCCTACAATGAGCAGTTCTTC CASSVGMAQGPYNEQFF
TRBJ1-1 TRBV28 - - TGTGCCAGCAGTTTCGGGGGTGGATGGAACACTGAAGCTTTCTTT CASSFGGGWNTEAFF
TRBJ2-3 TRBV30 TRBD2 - TGTGCCTGGAGCGGACTAGCGCACACAGATACGCAGTATTTT CAWSGLAHTDTQYF